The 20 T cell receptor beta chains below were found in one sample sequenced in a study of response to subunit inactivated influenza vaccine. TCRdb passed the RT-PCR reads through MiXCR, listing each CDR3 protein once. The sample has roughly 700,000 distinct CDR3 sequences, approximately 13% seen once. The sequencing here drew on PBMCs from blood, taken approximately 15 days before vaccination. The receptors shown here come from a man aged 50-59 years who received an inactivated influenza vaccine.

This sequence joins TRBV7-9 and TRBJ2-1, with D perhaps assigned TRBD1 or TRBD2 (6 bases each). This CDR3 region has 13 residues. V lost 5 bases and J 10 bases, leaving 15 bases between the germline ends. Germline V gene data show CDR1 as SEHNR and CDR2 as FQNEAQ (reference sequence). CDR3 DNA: TGTGCCAGCAGCCGAGGGGGGATGGGCGAGCAGTTCTTC. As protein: CASSRGGMGEQFF.

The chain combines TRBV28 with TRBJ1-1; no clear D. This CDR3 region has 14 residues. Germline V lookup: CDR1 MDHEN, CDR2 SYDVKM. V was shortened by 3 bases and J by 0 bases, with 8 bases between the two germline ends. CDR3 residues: CASSFHSLNTEAFF. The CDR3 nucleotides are TGTGCCAGCAGTTTCCACAGCTTGAACACTGAAGCTTTCTTT.

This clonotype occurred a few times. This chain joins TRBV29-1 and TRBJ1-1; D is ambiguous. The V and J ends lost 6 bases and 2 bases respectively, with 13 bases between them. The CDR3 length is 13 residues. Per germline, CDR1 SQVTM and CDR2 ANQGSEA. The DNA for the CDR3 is TGCAGCGTCCACGGTTATCGAAACACTGAAGCTTTCTTT. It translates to CSVHGYRNTEAFF.

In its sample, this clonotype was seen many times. CDR3 protein: CASSVGAGELFF. The CDR3, as DNA: TGTGCCAGCTCGGTCGGGGCCGGGGAGCTGTTTTTT. This chain joins TRBV6-2 or TRBV6-3 and TRBJ2-2, with D possibly being TRBD2 (5 bases). Germline loops: CDR1 MNHEY, CDR2 SVGEGT. This CDR3 region has 12 residues. V was cut by 8 bases and J by 6 bases, with 10 bases left in between.

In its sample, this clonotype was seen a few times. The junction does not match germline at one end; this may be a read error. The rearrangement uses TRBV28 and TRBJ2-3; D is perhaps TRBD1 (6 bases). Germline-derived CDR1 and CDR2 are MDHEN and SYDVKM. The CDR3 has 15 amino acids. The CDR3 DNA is TGTGCCAGCACTTTATACAGGGCAGGAGGAGATACGCAGTATTTT. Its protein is CASTLYRAGGDTQYF.

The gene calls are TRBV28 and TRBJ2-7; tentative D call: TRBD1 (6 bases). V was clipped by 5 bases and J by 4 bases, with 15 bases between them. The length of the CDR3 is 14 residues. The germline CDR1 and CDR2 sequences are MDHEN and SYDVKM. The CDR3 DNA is TGTGCCAGCAGTCCGGGACACTTTATTTACGAGCAGTACTTC. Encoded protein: CASSPGHFIYEQYF.

This CDR3 reads CASKESRGANEKLFF. In DNA form, the CDR3 reads TGTGCCAGCAAGGAAAGTCGGGGGGCTAATGAAAAACTGTTTTTT. The rearrangement joins TRBV2 to TRBJ1-4; D is possibly TRBD1 (5 bases). The CDR3 length is 15 residues. Germline V gene data show CDR1 as SNHLY and CDR2 as FYNNEI. V was clipped by 7 bases and J by 3 bases, with 15 bases between them.

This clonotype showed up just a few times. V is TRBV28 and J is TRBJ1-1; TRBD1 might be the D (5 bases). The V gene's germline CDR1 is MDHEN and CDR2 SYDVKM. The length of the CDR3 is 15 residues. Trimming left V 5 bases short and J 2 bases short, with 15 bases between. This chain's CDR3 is CASSQGLTFNTEAFF. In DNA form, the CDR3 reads TGTGCCAGCAGTCAGGGACTTACCTTTAACACTGAAGCTTTCTTT.

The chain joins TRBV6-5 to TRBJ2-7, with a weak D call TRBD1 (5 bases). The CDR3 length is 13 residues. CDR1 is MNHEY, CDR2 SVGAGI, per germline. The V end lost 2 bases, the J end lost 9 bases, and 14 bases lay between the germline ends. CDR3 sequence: CASSYPDSRSQYF. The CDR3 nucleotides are TGTGCCAGCAGTTACCCAGACAGTCGCTCGCAGTACTTC.

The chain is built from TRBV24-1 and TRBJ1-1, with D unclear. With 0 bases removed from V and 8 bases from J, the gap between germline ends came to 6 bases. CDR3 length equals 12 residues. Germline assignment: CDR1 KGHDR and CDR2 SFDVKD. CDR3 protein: CATSDLHGEAFF. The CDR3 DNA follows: TGTGCCACCAGTGATTTGCACGGGGAAGCTTTCTTT.

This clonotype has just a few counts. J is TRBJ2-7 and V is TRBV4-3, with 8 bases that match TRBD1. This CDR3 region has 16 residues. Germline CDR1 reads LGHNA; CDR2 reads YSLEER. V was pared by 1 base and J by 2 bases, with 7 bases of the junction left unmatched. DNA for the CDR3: TGCGCCAGCAGCCAAGCGCTCGCGACAGGGGCCTACGAGCAGTACTTC. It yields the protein CASSQALATGAYEQYF.

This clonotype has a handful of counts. This CDR3 is CASTLAANTEAFF. CDR3 DNA: TGTGCCAGCACCCTAGCAGCGAACACTGAAGCTTTCTTT. This sequence joins TRBV5-6 and TRBJ1-1, with D uncertain. V was shortened by 6 bases and J by 1 base, with 10 bases between the two germline ends. The CDR3 consists of 13 residues. The V gene's germline CDR1 is SGHDT and CDR2 YYEEEE. The full variable domain, its missing parts supplied by reference TRBV5-6 and TRBJ1-1, is DAGVTQSPTHLIKTRGQQVTLRCSPKSGHDTVSWYQQALGQGPQFIFQYYEEEERQRGNFPDRFSGHQFPNYSSELNVNALLLGDSALYLCASTLAANTEAFFGQGTRLTVV.

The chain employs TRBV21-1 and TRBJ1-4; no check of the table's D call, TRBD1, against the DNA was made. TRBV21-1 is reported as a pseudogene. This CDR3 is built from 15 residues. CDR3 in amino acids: CASSNDRGRYEKLFF. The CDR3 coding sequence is TGTGCCAGCAGCAACGACAGGGGAAGATATGAAAAACTGTTTTTT.

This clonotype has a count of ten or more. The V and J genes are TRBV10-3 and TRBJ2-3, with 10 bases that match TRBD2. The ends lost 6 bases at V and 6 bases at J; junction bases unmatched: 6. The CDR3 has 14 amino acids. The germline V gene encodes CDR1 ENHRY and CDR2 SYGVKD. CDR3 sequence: CAISPTTSGDTQYF. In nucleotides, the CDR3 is TGTGCCATCAGCCCGACGACTAGCGGGGATACGCAGTATTTT.

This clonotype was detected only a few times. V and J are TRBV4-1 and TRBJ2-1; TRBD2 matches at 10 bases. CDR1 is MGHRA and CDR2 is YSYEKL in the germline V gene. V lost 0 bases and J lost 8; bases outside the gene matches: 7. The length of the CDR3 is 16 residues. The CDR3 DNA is TGCGCCAGCAGCCAAGATCAACTAGCGGGGTTTGATGAGCAGTTCTTC. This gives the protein CASSQDQLAGFDEQFF.

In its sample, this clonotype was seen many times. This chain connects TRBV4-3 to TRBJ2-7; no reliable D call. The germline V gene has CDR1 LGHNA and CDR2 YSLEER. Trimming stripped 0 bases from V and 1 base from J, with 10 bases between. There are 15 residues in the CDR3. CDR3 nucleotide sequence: TGCGCCAGCAGCCAAGAGGACGGAGAGTCCTACGAGCAGTACTTC. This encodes CASSQEDGESYEQYF.

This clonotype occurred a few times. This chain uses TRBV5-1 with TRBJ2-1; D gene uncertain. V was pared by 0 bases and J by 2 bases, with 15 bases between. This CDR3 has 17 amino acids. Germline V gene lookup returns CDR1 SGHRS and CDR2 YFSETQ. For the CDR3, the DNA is TGCGCCAGCAGCTTGGTATTTCGGCAGGCGACCTACAATGAGCAGTTCTTC. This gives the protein CASSLVFRQATYNEQFF.

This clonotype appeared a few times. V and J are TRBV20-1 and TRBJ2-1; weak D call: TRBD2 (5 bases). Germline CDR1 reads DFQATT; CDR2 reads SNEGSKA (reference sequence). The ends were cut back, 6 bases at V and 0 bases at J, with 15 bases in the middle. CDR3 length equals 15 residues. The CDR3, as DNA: TGCAGTGCCAAAACTAGGAGAAGCTCCTACAATGAGCAGTTCTTC. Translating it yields CSAKTRRSSYNEQFF.

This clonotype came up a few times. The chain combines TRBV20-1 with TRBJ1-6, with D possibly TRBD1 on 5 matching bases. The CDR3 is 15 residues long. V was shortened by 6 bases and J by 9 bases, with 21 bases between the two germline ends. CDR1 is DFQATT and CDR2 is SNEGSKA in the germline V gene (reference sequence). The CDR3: CSAYSGAGISSPLHF. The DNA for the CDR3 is TGCAGTGCCTATTCCGGGGCAGGGATTTCTTCACCCCTCCACTTT.

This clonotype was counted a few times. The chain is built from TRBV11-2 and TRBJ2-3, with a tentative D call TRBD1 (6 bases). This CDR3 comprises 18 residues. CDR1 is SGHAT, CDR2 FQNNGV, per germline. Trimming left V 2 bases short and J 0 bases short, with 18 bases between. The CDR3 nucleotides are TGTGCCAGCAGCTTAAGCCCTGCAGGGGATACTAGCACAGATACGCAGTATTTT. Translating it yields CASSLSPAGDTSTDTQYF.